The 22 T cell receptor beta chains listed next were all sequenced from one sample in a study of blood T cell repertoires in COVID-19. The protocol was immunoSEQ multiplex PCR, while the TCRdb copy is restricted to in-frame clones and leaves out a portion. The profile shows more than 200,000 clones, more than 85% of them singletons. The sequencing input was PBMCs or T cells enriched from blood (not recorded which). The receptors here all came from a woman aged 45-65 years who had recovered from COVID-19.

The gene calls are TRBV2 and TRBJ2-7, with TRBD1 matching over 11 bases. Unmatched junction bases numbered 7, after V lost 5 bases and J lost 7 bases. The CDR3 covers 14 residues. Germline V CDR1 and CDR2: SNHLY, FYNNEI. The CDR3 region has the DNA TGTGCCAGCAGTTACGGACAGGGGGCGGCGGAGCAGTACTTC. Translating gives CASSYGQGAAEQYF.

V is TRBV6-5 and J is TRBJ2-1, with 8 bases that match TRBD1. V lost 5 bases, J lost 2 bases, and 5 bases stayed unmatched. Germline loops: CDR1 MNHEY, CDR2 SVGAGI. This CDR3 spans 15 amino acids. Written as DNA, the CDR3 is TGTGCCAGCAGTCACGGACAGGGCCCCTACAATGAGCAGTTCTTC. Translating gives CASSHGQGPYNEQFF.

The chain uses TRBV6-5 and TRBJ2-1; 9 bases agree with TRBD1. The V gene end was trimmed by 7 bases and the J gene end by 5 bases; junction bases not matched to a gene: 9. Germline CDR1 reads MNHEY; CDR2 reads SVGAGI. The CDR3 is made up of 15 amino acids. In DNA form, the CDR3 reads TGTGCCAGCACTATAGGACAGGGGCGACACAATGAGCAGTTCTTC. Its translation is CASTIGQGRHNEQFF.

The genes are TRBV18 and TRBJ1-4, with D uncertain. Trimming took 0 bases from V and 8 from J, leaving 13 bases between them. The CDR3 is 15 residues long. Germline CDR1 and CDR2: KGHSH and LQKENI. CDR3 nucleotides: TGTGCCAGCTCACCACCTTCTCTCGCGGGGGAAAAACTGTTTTTT. It yields the protein CASSPPSLAGEKLFF.

The gene calls are TRBV9 and TRBJ2-1; D unresolved. Trimming left V 0 bases short and J 3 bases short, with 7 bases between. Germline V gene data show CDR1 as SGDLS and CDR2 as YYNGEE. The length of the CDR3 is 14 residues. CDR3 coding DNA: TGTGCCAGCAGCGTAGCCAGCGACTACAATGAGCAGTTCTTC. Encoded protein: CASSVASDYNEQFF. Drawing the rest from reference TRBV9 and TRBJ2-1, the complete variable domain is DSGVTQTPKHLITATGQRVTLRCSPRSGDLSVYWYQQSLDQGLQFLIQYYNGEERAKGNILERFSAQQFPDLHSELNLSSLELGDSALYFCASSVASDYNEQFFGPGTRLTVL.

This sequence joins TRBV14 and TRBJ1-3; 9 bases are a match to TRBD1. J gave up 2 bases and V 5 bases, and 4 bases lay outside the gene matches. The length of the CDR3 is 15 residues. The germline V gene has CDR1 SGHDN and CDR2 FVKESK. In nucleotides, the CDR3 is TGTGCCAGCAGCAAACAGGGGGCTACTGGAAACACCATATATTTT. Its translation: CASSKQGATGNTIYF.

The chain links TRBV11-2 to TRBJ2-3, with 10 bases lining up with TRBD2. V trimming: 5 bases; J trimming: 3 bases; junction bases outside the gene matches: 8. The CDR3 is 16 amino acids. Per the germline V gene, CDR1 is SGHAT and CDR2 is FQNNGV. The CDR3 here is CASSRLMGLATDTQYF. The CDR3, as DNA: TGTGCCAGCAGCCGACTGATGGGACTAGCGACAGATACGCAGTATTTT.

The CDR3 DNA reads as TGTGCCAGCACCGCACGCCAGGGCTTCGGGACCGGGGAGCTGTTTTTT. This codes for CASTARQGFGTGELFF. The V and J genes are TRBV5-8 and TRBJ2-2; maybe TRBD1 (5 bases). Trimming stripped 6 bases from V and 5 bases from J, with 20 bases between. Germline CDR1 is SGHTS and CDR2 is YDEGEE. The CDR3 contains 16 residues.

The gene calls are TRBV2 and TRBJ2-2, with TRBD2 matching over 11 bases. Germline trimming cut 6 bases from V and 7 bases from J; bases unmatched to any gene: 7. The CDR3 length is 15 residues. Germline CDR1 and CDR2: SNHLY and FYNNEI. The CDR3 nucleotides read TGTGCCAGCAGGATAGCGGGAGGGCCATACGGGGAGCTGTTTTTT. Translated: CASRIAGGPYGELFF.

The chain links TRBV2 to TRBJ2-1, with 14 bases that match TRBD2. From germline, CDR1 is SNHLY and CDR2 FYNNEI. The CDR3 spans 15 residues. V trimming: 7 bases; J trimming: 4 bases; junction bases outside the gene matches: 3. The CDR3 coding sequence is TGTGCCAGCACTGGGACTAGCGGGGGTTACAATGAGCAGTTCTTC. This codes for CASTGTSGGYNEQFF.

V usage is TRBV7-9 and J usage is TRBJ1-4, with D possibly matching TRBD1 (6 bases). Per the germline V gene, CDR1 is SEHNR and CDR2 is FQNEAQ (reference sequence). The CDR3 totals 15 residues. Trimming removed 5 bases from V and 0 bases from J, with 10 bases in between. The CDR3 DNA reads TGTGCCAGCAGCCCCGGACAGACAACTAATGAAAAACTGTTTTTT. Its translation: CASSPGQTTNEKLFF. Variable domain in full (rest from reference TRBV7-9 and TRBJ1-4): DTGVSQNPRHKITKRGQNVTFRCDPISEHNRLYWYRQTLGQGPEFLTYFQNEAQLEKSRLLSDRFSAERPKGSFSTLEIQRTEQGDSAMYLCASSPGQTTNEKLFFGSGTQLSVL.

This chain links TRBV7-6 with TRBJ2-1; TRBD2 agrees at 9 bases. The trim removed 5 bases at V and 2 bases at J, leaving 7 bases unmatched. Germline CDR1 reads SGHVS; CDR2 reads FNYEAQ. The CDR3 consists of 16 residues. This CDR3 is CASSASSGTTYNEQFF. The DNA for the CDR3 is TGTGCCAGCAGCGCGTCTAGCGGGACTACCTACAATGAGCAGTTCTTC.

The CDR3 region is CASTDWDRGNYGYTF. The CDR3 DNA reads TGCGCCAGCACCGACTGGGACAGGGGGAACTATGGCTACACCTTC. V usage is TRBV10-1 and J usage is TRBJ1-2, with TRBD1 matching 11 bases. The length of the CDR3 is 15 residues. Trimming cost V 7 bases and J 2 bases; bases outside gene matches: 6. In germline, CDR1 is WNHNN, CDR2 SYGVQD (reference sequence).

The chain carries TRBV13 and TRBJ2-1; 10 positions agree with TRBD2. Germline loops: CDR1 PRHDT, CDR2 FYEKMQ (reference sequence). This CDR3 spans 17 amino acids. J lost 9 bases, V lost 5 bases, and 16 bases had no gene match. Written as DNA, the CDR3 is TGTGCCAGCAGCCCAAAGGGGAGCGGGAGGGCCGAGGTTGAGCAGTTCTTC. Translating gives CASSPKGSGRAEVEQFF.

As concerns this clone: A read error may account for a junction end that differs from germline. The V call is TRBV9, the J call TRBJ2-1; 7 bases agree with TRBD2. The germline gives CDR1 SGDLS, CDR2 YYNGEE. The CDR3 sequence is 15 residues long. CDR3 nucleotide sequence: TGTACCAGCAGCGTGAGGACTAGCTCCTACAATGAGCAGTTCTTC. Its protein product is CTSSVRTSSYNEQFF. The full variable domain, completed using reference TRBV9 and TRBJ2-1, is DSGVTQTPKHLITATGQRVTLRCSPRSGDLSVYWYQQSLDQGLQFLIQYYNGEERAKGNILERFSAQQFPDLHSELNLSSLELGDSALYFCTSSVRTSSYNEQFFGPGTRLTVL.

This clone was recorded once. The chain carries TRBV5-1 and TRBJ2-7, with 11 nucleotides matching TRBD2. Germline assignment: CDR1 SGHRS and CDR2 YFSETQ. Trimming cost V 4 bases and J 3 bases; bases outside gene matches: 9. The CDR3 runs 16 residues. The CDR3 DNA reads TGCGCCAGCAGCCTACCGACTAGCGGGACTTACTACGAGCAGTACTTC. It yields the protein CASSLPTSGTYYEQYF. Combining the CDR3 with reference TRBV5-1 and TRBJ2-7 gives the whole variable domain KAGVTQTPRYLIKTRGQQVTLSCSPISGHRSVSWYQQTPGQGLQFLFEYFSETQRNKGNFPGRFSGRQFSNSRSEMNVSTLELGDSALYLCASSLPTSGTYYEQYFGPGTRLTVT.

The gene calls are TRBV5-4 and TRBJ2-3; 9 bases match TRBD2. The germline V gene has CDR1 SGHNT and CDR2 YYREEE (reference sequence). V lost 7 bases and J lost 4; bases outside the gene matches: 16. This CDR3 spans 17 amino acids. The CDR3 DNA reads TGTGCCAGCGGAAAACGGGCGGGAGGGCCTACTTCAGATACGCAGTATTTT. Amino acids: CASGKRAGGPTSDTQYF.

The chain is built from TRBV2 and TRBJ2-1; 7 nucleotides line up with TRBD2. Germline loops: CDR1 SNHLY, CDR2 FYNNEI. V was clipped by 7 bases and J by 7 bases; unmatched bases: 13. CDR3 length equals 15 residues. For the CDR3, the DNA is TGTGCCAGCAACCAGATCGCGGGAGTTTGGAATGAGCAGTTCTTC. As protein: CASNQIAGVWNEQFF. Full variable domain (rest looked up from reference TRBV2 and TRBJ2-1): EPEVTQTPSHQVTQMGQEVILRCVPISNHLYFYWYRQILGQKVEFLVSFYNNEISEKSEIFDDQFSVERPDGSNFTLKIRSTKLEDSAMYFCASNQIAGVWNEQFFGPGTRLTVL.

V gene TRBV28 combines with J gene TRBJ1-1; D is perhaps TRBD1 (5 bases). Trimming took 8 bases from V and 4 from J, leaving 17 bases between them. CDR3 length: 14 amino acids. CDR1 and CDR2 (germline): MDHEN, SYDVKM. The CDR3 protein is CASDSDNLPTEAFF. In DNA, the CDR3 is TGTGCCAGCGACAGCGACAACTTACCCACTGAAGCTTTCTTT. Together with reference TRBV28 and TRBJ1-1, the CDR3 gives the full variable domain: DVKVTQSSRYLVKRTGEKVFLECVQDMDHENMFWYRQDPGLGLRLIYFSYDVKMKEKGDIPEGYSVSREKKERFSLILESASTNQTSMYLCASDSDNLPTEAFFGQGTRLTVV.

This chain connects TRBV7-9 to TRBJ2-2; 7 nucleotides agree with TRBD1. In germline, CDR1 is SEHNR, CDR2 FQNEAQ (reference sequence). This CDR3 has 13 residues. V lost 6 bases to trimming and J lost 6 bases; unmatched junction nucleotides: 4. The chain's CDR3 is CASRQTGAGELFF. CDR3 nucleotides: TGTGCCAGCAGGCAAACAGGGGCCGGGGAGCTGTTTTTT.

This chain joins TRBV2 and TRBJ2-5, with 9 bases fitting TRBD2. V lost 8 bases, J lost 4 bases, and 8 bases stayed unmatched. Germline loops: CDR1 SNHLY, CDR2 FYNNEI. The CDR3 loop spans 14 amino acids. The CDR3 DNA is TGTGCCAGCCAGCGGGAGGACGCCATAGAGACCCAGTACTTC. Its translation is CASQREDAIETQYF.

This chain connects TRBV9 to TRBJ1-3; no definite D call. Germline V CDR1 and CDR2: SGDLS, YYNGEE. This CDR3 is 16 amino acids long. The V gene lost 0 bases and the J gene lost 0 bases, with 10 bases spanning the gap. The CDR3 region is CASSVAAQNSGNTIYF. CDR3 nucleotide sequence: TGTGCCAGCAGCGTAGCGGCACAGAACTCTGGAAACACCATATATTTT.